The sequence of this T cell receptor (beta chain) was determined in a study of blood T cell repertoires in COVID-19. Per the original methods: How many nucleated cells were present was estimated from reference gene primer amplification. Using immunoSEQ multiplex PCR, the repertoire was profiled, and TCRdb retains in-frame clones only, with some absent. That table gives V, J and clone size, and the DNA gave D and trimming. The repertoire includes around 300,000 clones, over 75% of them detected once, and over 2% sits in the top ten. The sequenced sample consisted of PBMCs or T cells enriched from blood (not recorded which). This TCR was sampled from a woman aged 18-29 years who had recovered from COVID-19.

The CDR3 loop is CSVELQPRQGSEQYF. The CDR3 nucleotides read TGCAGCGTTGAGCTCCAACCAAGACAGGGAAGCGAGCAGTACTTC. The chain has TRBV29-1 and TRBJ2-7, with 7 bases identical to TRBD1. The germline V gene encodes CDR1 SQVTM and CDR2 ANQGSEA. CDR3 length equals 15 residues. Unmatched junction bases numbered 14, after V lost 3 bases and J lost 6 bases.